A selection of T cell receptor beta chains follows, all from one sample in a study of T cell responses to AZD1222 COVID-19 vaccine. The method was immunoSEQ multiplex PCR; TCRdb's version includes in-frame clones alone and lacks a portion of them. Of about 200,000 clones in the sample, around nine tenths were seen once. The sequencing used peripheral blood, collected 28 days after the second dose of the MenACWY control vaccine. Receptor source: an adult who received the MenACWY meningococcal vaccine as a control. CDR3s include the opening cysteine and the closing phenylalanine or tryptophan. A D gene is named only where the DNA matches it firmly. A row's size may be missing; if present it is once, few, many or a size class.

clone_size | j_call | v_call | d_call | cdr3_aa | cdr3_nt
. | TRBJ2-1 | TRBV7-3 | TRBD1 | CASSPGQGYYNEQFF | TGTGCCAGCAGCCCAGGACAGGGGTACTACAATGAGCAGTTCTTC
. | TRBJ1-5 | TRBV2 | TRBD1 | CASSTERGLTGGPHF | TGTGCCAGCAGTACGGAAAGGGGCTTGACAGGGGGGCCGCATTTT
. | TRBJ2-1 | TRBV5-1 | . | CASSLDPTSTNEQFF | TGCGCCAGCAGCTTGGACCCGACTAGTACAAATGAGCAGTTCTTC
. | TRBJ2-2 | TRBV7-8 | . | CASSLGYQIDTGELFF | TGTGCCAGCAGCTTGGGATACCAGATCGACACCGGGGAGCTGTTTTTT
. | TRBJ2-3 | TRBV28 | . | CASTRRAEGTDTQYF | TGTGCCAGCACCCGCCGGGCTGAGGGCACAGATACGCAGTATTTT
. | TRBJ2-7 | TRBV3-1/TRBV3-2 | . | CASSHYPGSYEQYF | TGTGCCAGCAGCCATTATCCGGGGTCCTACGAGCAGTACTTC
few | TRBJ2-1 | TRBV30 | . | CAWSARRSYNEQFF | TGTGCCTGGAGTGCACGTCGCTCCTACAATGAGCAGTTCTTC
. | TRBJ1-6 | TRBV30 | . | CAWSDPRQLHSPLHF | TGTGCCTGGAGTGACCCGAGACAGTTACATTCACCCCTCCACTTT
. | TRBJ1-3 | TRBV5-4 | TRBD1 | CASSLGTGDGNTIYF | TGTGCCAGCAGCTTGGGTACAGGGGATGGAAACACCATATATTTT
. | TRBJ1-5 | TRBV7-2 | . | CASSLEPARSDQPQHF | TGTGCCAGCAGCTTAGAGCCGGCCCGCTCTGATCAGCCCCAGCATTTT
once | TRBJ2-7 | TRBV7-9 | . | CASSFRGYEQYF | TGTGCCAGCAGCTTTAGGGGCTACGAGCAGTACTTC
. | TRBJ1-2 | TRBV19 | . | CASSIDDRFNYGYTF | TGTGCCAGTAGTATAGATGACCGTTTTAACTATGGCTACACCTTC
. | TRBJ1-1 | TRBV29-1 | TRBD1 | CSVADRGGTEAFF | TGCAGCGTGGCCGACAGGGGCGGAACTGAAGCTTTCTTT
. | TRBJ1-3 | TRBV18 | . | CASSPPGNTIYF | TGTGCCAGCTCACCACCTGGAAACACCATATATTTT
. | TRBJ2-7 | TRBV12-1 | . | CASSLRQGRNEQYF | TGTGCCAGCAGCTTACGACAGGGGAGGAACGAGCAGTACTTC
. | TRBJ2-2 | TRBV19 | . | CATRAGLNTGELFF | TGTGCCACAAGGGCCGGTTTGAACACCGGGGAGCTGTTTTTT
. | TRBJ2-1 | TRBV10-3 | TRBD1 | CATAGGQGDDEQFF | TGTGCCACCGCCGGTGGACAGGGGGACGATGAGCAGTTCTTC
. | TRBJ2-1 | TRBV7-3 | . | CASSLTSGTDINEQFF | TGTGCCAGCAGCTTAACTTCCGGGACTGACATAAATGAGCAGTTCTTC
. | TRBJ1-1 | TRBV27 | . | CASSLLAGVGTEAFF | TGTGCCAGCAGTTTATTAGCAGGGGTAGGTACTGAAGCTTTCTTT
. | TRBJ2-1 | TRBV9 | TRBD1 | CASSPRDSAWNEQFF | TGTGCCAGCAGCCCCCGGGACAGCGCTTGGAATGAGCAGTTCTTC
once | TRBJ2-4 | TRBV2 | TRBD2 | CASSELGGRASKNIQYF | TGTGCCAGCAGCGAACTGGGCGGGAGGGCCTCCAAAAACATTCAGTACTTC
. | TRBJ1-2 | TRBV28 | . | CASRTANYGYTF | TGTGCCAGCAGGACAGCTAACTATGGCTACACCTTC
. | TRBJ1-2 | TRBV24-1 | . | CATSETNRVNGYTF | TGTGCCACCAGCGAAACGAACAGGGTGAATGGCTACACCTTC
. | TRBJ2-7 | TRBV2 | TRBD1 | CASSETAGTGFYEQYF | TGTGCCAGCAGTGAAACCGCCGGGACAGGGTTTTACGAGCAGTACTTC
once | TRBJ1-4 | TRBV7-9 | . | CASSLDTTNEKLFF | TGTGCCAGCAGCTTAGATACAACTAATGAAAAACTGTTTTTT
. | TRBJ2-1 | TRBV29-1 | TRBD2 | CSVVDPWTSGRDNEQFF | TGCAGCGTTGTAGACCCCTGGACTAGCGGGAGGGACAATGAGCAGTTCTTC
. | TRBJ2-5 | TRBV4-1 | . | CASSQGPGTETQYF | TGCGCCAGCAGCCAAGGACCAGGGACCGAGACCCAGTACTTC
. | TRBJ2-1 | TRBV19 | TRBD2 | CASSRGLADEQFF | TGTGCCAGTAGTAGGGGACTAGCGGATGAGCAGTTCTTC
. | TRBJ2-7 | TRBV6-1 | . | CASSEADLYEQYF | TGTGCCAGCAGTGAAGCGGACCTATACGAGCAGTACTTC
. | TRBJ1-1 | TRBV6-5 | . | CASSYGQMNTEAFF | TGTGCCAGCAGTTACGGGCAGATGAACACTGAAGCTTTCTTT
. | TRBJ1-2 | TRBV4-1 | TRBD1 | CASSQEARPGQARGYTF | TGCGCCAGCAGCCAAGAAGCCCGGCCGGGACAGGCGAGGGGCTACACCTTC
. | TRBJ1-1 | TRBV15 | . | CAALDGNTEAFF | TGTGCCGCCCTGGACGGGAACACTGAAGCTTTCTTT
. | TRBJ2-5 | TRBV5-1 | TRBD2 | CASSNSGSQETQYF | TGCGCCAGCAGCAATAGCGGGTCCCAAGAGACCCAGTACTTC
. | TRBJ2-3 | TRBV11-2 | . | CASSLGASATDTQYF | TGTGCCAGCAGCTTAGGGGCTAGCGCCACAGATACGCAGTATTTT
. | TRBJ1-2 | TRBV5-5 | . | CASSFNSESYGYTF | TGTGCCAGCAGCTTTAACTCTGAGAGCTATGGCTACACCTTC
. | TRBJ2-1 | TRBV24-1 | . | CATSDFGRGQSYNEQFF | TGTGCCACCAGTGATTTCGGAAGGGGACAATCCTACAATGAGCAGTTCTTC
. | TRBJ2-3 | TRBV15 | TRBD2 | CATSKWGTSGSPDTQYF | TGTGCCACCAGCAAGTGGGGGACTAGCGGGAGTCCCGATACGCAGTATTTT
. | TRBJ1-4 | TRBV6-5 | . | CASSYPVRRGTEKLFF | TGTGCCAGCAGTTACCCAGTCCGAAGGGGTACTGAAAAACTGTTTTTT
once | TRBJ2-3 | TRBV7-9 | . | CASSLGTTGTDTQYF | TGTGCCAGCAGCTTAGGGACAACTGGCACAGATACGCAGTATTTT
. | TRBJ1-5 | TRBV24-1 | . | CATQQGLPGQPQHF | TGTGCCACCCAGCAGGGACTCCCGGGTCAGCCCCAGCATTTT
. | TRBJ1-3 | TRBV5-1 | . | CASSLVGGNTIYF | TGCGCCAGCAGCTTGGTTGGTGGAAACACCATATATTTT
. | TRBJ1-1 | TRBV3-1/TRBV3-2 | TRBD1 | CASSRGTANTEAFF | TGTGCCAGCAGCCGAGGGACAGCTAACACTGAAGCTTTCTTT